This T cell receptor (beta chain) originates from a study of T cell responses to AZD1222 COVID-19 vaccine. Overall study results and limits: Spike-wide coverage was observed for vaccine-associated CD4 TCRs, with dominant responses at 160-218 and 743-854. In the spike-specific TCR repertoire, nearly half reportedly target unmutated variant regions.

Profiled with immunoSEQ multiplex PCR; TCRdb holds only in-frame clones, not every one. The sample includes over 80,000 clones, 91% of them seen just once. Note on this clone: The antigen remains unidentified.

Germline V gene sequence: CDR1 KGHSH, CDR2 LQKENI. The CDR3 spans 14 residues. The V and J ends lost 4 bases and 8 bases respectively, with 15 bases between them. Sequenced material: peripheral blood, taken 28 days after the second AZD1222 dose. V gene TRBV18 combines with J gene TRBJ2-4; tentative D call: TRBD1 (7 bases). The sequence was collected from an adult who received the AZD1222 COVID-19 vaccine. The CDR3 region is CASSLTDRRDIQYF. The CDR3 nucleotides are TGTGCCAGCTCACTGACGGACAGGAGGGACATTCAGTACTTC.